This TCR beta chain derives from a study of blood T cell repertoires in COVID-19. Methods used by the authors: Amplifying reference gene primers gave estimates of nucleated cell counts. TCRdb keeps only in-frame clones here, not all; method: immunoSEQ multiplex PCR. The DNA was the basis for D and trimming; V, J and clone size are from that table. This table has roughly 520,000 clones, approximately 87% appearing once. The study drew participants aged about 18 to 95 years from 24 US areas. The CDR3 runs to 13 residues. The germline CDR1 and CDR2 sequences are MNHEY and SVGAGI. V lost 7 bases and J lost 3, with 12 bases in between.

The clonotype comes from a woman aged 40 to 50 who had recovered from COVID-19. Specimen: PBMCs or T cells enriched from blood (not recorded which). J is TRBJ1-1 and V is TRBV6-5; a possible D gene is TRBD1 (5 bases). The CDR3 DNA reads TGTGCCAGCATGACAGACTCCTACACTGAAGCTTTCTTT. Translated: CASMTDSYTEAFF.